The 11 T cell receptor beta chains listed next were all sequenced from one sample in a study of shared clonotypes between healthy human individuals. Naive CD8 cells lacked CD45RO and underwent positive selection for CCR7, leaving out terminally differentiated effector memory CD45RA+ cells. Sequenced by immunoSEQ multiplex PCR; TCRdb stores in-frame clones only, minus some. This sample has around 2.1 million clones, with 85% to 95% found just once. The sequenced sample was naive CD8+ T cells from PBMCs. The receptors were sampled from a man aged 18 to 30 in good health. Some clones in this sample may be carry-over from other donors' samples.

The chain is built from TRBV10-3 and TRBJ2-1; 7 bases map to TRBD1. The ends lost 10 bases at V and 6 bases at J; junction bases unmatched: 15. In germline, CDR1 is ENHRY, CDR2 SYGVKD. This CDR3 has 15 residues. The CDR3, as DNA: TGTGCCACAGCTCGGGCGACAGGGTACTCCAATGAGCAGTTCTTC. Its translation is CATARATGYSNEQFF.

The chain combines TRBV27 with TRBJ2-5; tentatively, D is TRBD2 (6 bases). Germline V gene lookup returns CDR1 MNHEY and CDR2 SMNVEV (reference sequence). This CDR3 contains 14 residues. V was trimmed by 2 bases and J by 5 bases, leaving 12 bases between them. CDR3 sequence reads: CASSLRTRGETQYF. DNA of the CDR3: TGTGCCAGCAGTTTAAGAACTCGGGGGGAGACCCAGTACTTC.

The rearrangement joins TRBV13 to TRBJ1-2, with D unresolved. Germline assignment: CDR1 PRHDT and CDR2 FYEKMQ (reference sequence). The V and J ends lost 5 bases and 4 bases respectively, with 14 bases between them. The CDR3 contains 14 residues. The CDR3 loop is CASSVRGVFYGYTF. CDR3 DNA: TGTGCCAGCAGCGTCCGGGGAGTATTCTATGGCTACACCTTC.

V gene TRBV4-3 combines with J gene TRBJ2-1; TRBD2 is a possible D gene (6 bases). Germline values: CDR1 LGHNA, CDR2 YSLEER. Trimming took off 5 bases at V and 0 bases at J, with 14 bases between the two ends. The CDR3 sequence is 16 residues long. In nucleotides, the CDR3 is TGCGCCAGCAGCTCGGGAGCGGTGAGCTCCTACAATGAGCAGTTCTTC. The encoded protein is CASSSGAVSSYNEQFF.

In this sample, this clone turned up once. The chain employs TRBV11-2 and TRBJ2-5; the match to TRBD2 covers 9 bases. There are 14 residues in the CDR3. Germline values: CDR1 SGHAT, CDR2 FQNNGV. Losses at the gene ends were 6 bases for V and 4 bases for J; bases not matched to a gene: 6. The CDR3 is CASRSSSGRETQYF. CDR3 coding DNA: TGTGCCAGCAGGTCCAGTAGCGGGAGAGAGACCCAGTACTTC.

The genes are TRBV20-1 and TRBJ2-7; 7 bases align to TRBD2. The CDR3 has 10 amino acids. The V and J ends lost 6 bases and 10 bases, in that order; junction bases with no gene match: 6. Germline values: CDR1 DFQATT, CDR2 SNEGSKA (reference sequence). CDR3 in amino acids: CSARGRGQYF. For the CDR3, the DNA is TGCAGTGCCCGGGGGAGGGGCCAGTACTTC.

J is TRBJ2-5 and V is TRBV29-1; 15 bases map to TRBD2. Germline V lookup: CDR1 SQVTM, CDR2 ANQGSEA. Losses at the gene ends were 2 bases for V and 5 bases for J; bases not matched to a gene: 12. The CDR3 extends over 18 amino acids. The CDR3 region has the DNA TGCAGCGTTGAATTGGGACTAGCGGGAGGATTTCGGCGGGAGACCCAGTACTTC. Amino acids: CSVELGLAGGFRRETQYF.

The CDR3 protein is CASSLGAGGGYTF. The CDR3 region has the DNA TGTGCCAGCAGCTTGGGGGCCGGGGGAGGCTACACCTTC. The chain has TRBV5-4 and TRBJ1-2; maybe TRBD1 (5 bases). Germline V gene sequence: CDR1 SGHNT, CDR2 YYREEE (reference sequence). V dropped 0 bases and J dropped 8 bases, with 11 bases sitting between them. The CDR3 runs to 13 residues.

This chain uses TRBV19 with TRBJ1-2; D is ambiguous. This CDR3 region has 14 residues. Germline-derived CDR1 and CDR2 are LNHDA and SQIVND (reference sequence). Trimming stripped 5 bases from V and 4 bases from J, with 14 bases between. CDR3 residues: CASSPRIGIYGYTF. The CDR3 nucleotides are TGTGCCAGTAGTCCCCGGATCGGGATCTATGGCTACACCTTC.

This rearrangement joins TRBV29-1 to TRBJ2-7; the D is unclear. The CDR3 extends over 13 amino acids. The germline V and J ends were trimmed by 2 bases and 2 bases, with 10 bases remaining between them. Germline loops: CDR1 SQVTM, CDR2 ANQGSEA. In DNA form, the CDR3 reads TGCAGCGTTGAAATGAGCGATACCTACGAGCAGTACTTC. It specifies CSVEMSDTYEQYF.

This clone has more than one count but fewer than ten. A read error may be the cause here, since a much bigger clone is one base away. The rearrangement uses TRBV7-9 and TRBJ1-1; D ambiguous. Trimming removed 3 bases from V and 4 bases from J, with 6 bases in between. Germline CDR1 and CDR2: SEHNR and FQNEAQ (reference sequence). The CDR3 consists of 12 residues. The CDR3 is CASSFGVTEAFF. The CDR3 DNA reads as TGTGCCAGCAGCTTCGGGGTCACTGAAGCTTTCTTT.